This T cell receptor beta chain was documented in a study of shared clonotypes between healthy human individuals. Study conclusions and caveats: Relative to their counterparts shared across all four donors, non-shared clonotypes exhibited diminished generation probabilities.

All donors were healthy HIV-negative adults lacking recent acute infections or vaccinations. Naive CD4+ cells were CD45RA-selected; the remaining cells were memory. About this clone: Its antigen remains unidentified. Other DNA variants within this sample encode the same CDR3.

Germline CDR1 and CDR2: LNHDA and SQIVND (reference sequence). The CDR3 totals 14 residues. Trimming stripped 3 bases from V and 0 bases from J, with 8 bases between. Deep-level settings were used for running the assay. The method was immunoSEQ multiplex PCR; TCRdb's version includes in-frame clones alone and lacks a portion of them. The sample records 2 million to 2.5 million clones, approximately 93% being singletons. The chain joins TRBV19 to TRBJ1-1; D remains ambiguous. This clonotype originated in a man younger than 30 in good health. Some clones in this sample may be carry-over from other donors' samples. The sequencing input was naive CD4+ T cells from PBMCs. Subset in this sample: CD45RA+ positively selected. CDR3 protein: CASSIRTLNTEAFF. As DNA, the CDR3 is TGTGCCAGTAGTATCCGGACTTTGAACACTGAAGCTTTCTTT.